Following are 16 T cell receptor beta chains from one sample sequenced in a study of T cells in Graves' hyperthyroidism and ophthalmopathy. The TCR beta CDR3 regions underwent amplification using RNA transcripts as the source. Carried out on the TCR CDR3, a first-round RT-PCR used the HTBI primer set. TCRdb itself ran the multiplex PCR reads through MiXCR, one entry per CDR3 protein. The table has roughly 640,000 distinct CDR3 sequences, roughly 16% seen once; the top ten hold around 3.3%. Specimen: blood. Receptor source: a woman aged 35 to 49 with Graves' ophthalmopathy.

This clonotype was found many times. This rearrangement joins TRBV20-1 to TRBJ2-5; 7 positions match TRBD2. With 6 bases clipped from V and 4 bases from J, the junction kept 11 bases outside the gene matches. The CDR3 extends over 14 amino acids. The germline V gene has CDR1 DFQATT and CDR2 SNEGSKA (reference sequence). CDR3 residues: CSALTSTSLETQYF. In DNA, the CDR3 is TGCAGTGCGCTGACCTCGACTAGCTTAGAGACCCAGTACTTC.

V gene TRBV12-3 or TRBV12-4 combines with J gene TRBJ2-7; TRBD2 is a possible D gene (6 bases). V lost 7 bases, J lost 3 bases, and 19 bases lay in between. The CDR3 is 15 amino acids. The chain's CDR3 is CASTSWRGMVYEQYF. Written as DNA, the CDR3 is TGTGCCAGCACCAGCTGGAGGGGCATGGTCTACGAGCAGTACTTC.

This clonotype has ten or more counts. CDR3 protein: CASSPIPINTDTQYF. CDR3 bases: TGTGCCAGCTCACCAATTCCGATTAACACAGATACGCAGTATTTT. This rearrangement joins TRBV18 to TRBJ2-3; D ambiguous. Germline V gene sequence: CDR1 KGHSH, CDR2 LQKENI. This CDR3 is built from 15 residues. The ends were cut back, 2 bases at V and 2 bases at J, with 11 bases in the middle. Supplemented by reference TRBV18 and TRBJ2-3, the full variable domain reads NAGVMQNPRHLVRRRGQEARLRCSPMKGHSHVYWYRQLPEEGLKFMVYLQKENIIDESGMPKERFSAEFPKEGPSILRIQQVVRGDSAAYFCASSPIPINTDTQYFGPGTRLTVL.

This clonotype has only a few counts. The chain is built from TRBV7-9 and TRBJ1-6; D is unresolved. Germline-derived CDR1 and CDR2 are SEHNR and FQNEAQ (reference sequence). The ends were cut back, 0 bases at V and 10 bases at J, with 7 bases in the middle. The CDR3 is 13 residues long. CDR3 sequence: CASSLAGVSPLHF. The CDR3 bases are TGTGCCAGCAGCTTAGCAGGCGTATCACCCCTCCACTTT.

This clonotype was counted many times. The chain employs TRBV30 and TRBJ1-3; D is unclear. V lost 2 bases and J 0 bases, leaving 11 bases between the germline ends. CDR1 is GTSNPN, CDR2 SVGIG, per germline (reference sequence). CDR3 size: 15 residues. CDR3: CAWSRMAYSGNTIYF. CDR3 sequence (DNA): TGTGCCTGGAGTCGGATGGCTTACTCTGGAAACACCATATATTTT.

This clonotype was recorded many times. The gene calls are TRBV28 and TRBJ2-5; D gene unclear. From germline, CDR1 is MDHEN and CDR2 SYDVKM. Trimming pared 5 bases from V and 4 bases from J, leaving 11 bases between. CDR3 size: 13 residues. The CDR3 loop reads CASSGWVGETQYF. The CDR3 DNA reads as TGTGCCAGCAGTGGCTGGGTGGGAGAGACCCAGTACTTC.

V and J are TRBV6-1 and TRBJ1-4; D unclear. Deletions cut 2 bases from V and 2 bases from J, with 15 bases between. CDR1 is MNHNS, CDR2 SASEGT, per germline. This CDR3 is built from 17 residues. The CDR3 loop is CASSELVVATTNEKLFF. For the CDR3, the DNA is TGTGCCAGCAGTGAACTGGTGGTGGCAACTACTAATGAAAAACTGTTTTTT.

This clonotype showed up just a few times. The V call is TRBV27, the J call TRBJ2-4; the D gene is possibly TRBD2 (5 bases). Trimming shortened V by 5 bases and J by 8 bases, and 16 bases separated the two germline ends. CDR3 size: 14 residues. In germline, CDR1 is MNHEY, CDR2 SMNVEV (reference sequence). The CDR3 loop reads CASSPRLPEHIQYF. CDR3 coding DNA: TGTGCCAGCAGTCCGAGACTACCCGAACACATTCAGTACTTC.

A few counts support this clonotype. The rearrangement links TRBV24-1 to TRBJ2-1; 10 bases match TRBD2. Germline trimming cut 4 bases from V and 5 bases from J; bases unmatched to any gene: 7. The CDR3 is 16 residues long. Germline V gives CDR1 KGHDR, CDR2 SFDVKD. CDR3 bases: TGTGCCACCAGTGACCCGGGACTAGCGCTCGACAATGAGCAGTTCTTC. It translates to CATSDPGLALDNEQFF.

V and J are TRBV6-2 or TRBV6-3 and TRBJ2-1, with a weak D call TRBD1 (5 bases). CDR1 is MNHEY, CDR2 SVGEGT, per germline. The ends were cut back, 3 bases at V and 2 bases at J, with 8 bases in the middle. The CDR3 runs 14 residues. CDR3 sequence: CASSYQGPYNEQFF. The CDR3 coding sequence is TGTGCCAGCAGTTATCAGGGTCCCTACAATGAGCAGTTCTTC.

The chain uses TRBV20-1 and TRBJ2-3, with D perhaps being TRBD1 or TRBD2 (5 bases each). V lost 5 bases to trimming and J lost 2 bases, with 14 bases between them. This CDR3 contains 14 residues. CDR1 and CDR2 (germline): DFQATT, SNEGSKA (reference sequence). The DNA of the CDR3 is TGCAGTGCTCCGCCGGGACGATACACAGATACGCAGTATTTT. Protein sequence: CSAPPGRYTDTQYF.

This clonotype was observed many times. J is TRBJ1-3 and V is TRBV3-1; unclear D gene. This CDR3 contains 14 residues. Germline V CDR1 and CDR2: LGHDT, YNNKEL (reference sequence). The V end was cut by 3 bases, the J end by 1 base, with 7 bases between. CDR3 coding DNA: TGTGCCAGCAGCCATACCCGGTCTGGAAACACCATATATTTT. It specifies CASSHTRSGNTIYF.

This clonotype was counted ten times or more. CDR3 residues: CASSLAYGTRVETQYF. The CDR3 coding sequence is TGTGCCAGCAGCTTAGCCTATGGGACTAGGGTTGAGACCCAGTACTTC. The chain links TRBV7-9 to TRBJ2-5; 8 positions match TRBD2. The length of the CDR3 is 16 residues. Germline V gives CDR1 SEHNR, CDR2 FQNEAQ (reference sequence). J lost 5 bases, V lost 0 bases, and 8 bases had no gene match.

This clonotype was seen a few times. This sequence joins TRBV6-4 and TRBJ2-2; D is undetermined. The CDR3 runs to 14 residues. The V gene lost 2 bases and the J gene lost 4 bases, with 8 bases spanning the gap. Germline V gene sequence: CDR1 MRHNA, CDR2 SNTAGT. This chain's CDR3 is CASSDLGITGELFF. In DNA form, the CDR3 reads TGTGCCAGCAGTGACCTAGGGATCACCGGGGAGCTGTTTTTT.

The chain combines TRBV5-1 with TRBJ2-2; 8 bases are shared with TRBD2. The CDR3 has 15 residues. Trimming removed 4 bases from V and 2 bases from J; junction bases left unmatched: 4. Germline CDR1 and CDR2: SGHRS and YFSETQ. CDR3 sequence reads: CASSGGGTNTGELFF. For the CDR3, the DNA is TGCGCCAGCAGCGGCGGGGGGACTAACACCGGGGAGCTGTTTTTT.

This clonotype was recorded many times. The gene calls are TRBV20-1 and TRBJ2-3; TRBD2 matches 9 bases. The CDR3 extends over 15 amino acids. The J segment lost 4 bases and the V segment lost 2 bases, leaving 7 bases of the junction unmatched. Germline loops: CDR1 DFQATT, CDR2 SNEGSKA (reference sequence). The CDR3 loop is CSARRAGGPADTQYF. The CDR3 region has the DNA TGCAGTGCTAGAAGGGCGGGAGGGCCCGCAGATACGCAGTATTTT.